This T cell receptor (beta chain) was retrieved from a study of blood T cell repertoires in COVID-19. Across the whole study: The United States, Italy and Spain were the sources of the acute and convalescent COVID-19 samples. In each case, the material was cDNA or gDNA derived from T cells, B-cell-depleted T cells, or PBMCs.

The CDR3 has 13 amino acids. Germline assignment: CDR1 GTSNPN and CDR2 SVGIG (reference sequence). The J segment lost 6 bases and the V segment lost 1 base, leaving 5 bases of the junction unmatched. Patients in Seattle were enrolled during active infection, then followed longitudinally. Methods used by the authors: Researchers report that nucleated cell counts were estimated from reference gene primer amplification. Data came from immunoSEQ multiplex PCR; TCRdb stores just in-frame clones and leaves some out. That table is the source of V, J and clone size, and D and trimming were worked out from the DNA. The sample includes approximately 300,000 clones, about 93% of them seen just once.

The rearrangement joins TRBV30 to TRBJ2-7; 8 bases map to TRBD2. The sample was peripheral blood. This TCR was sampled from a woman in her twenties or thirties with COVID-19, enrolled during active disease. The CDR3 sequence is CAWSEGTRREQYF. CDR3 nucleotides: TGTGCCTGGAGTGAAGGGACTAGACGCGAGCAGTACTTC.